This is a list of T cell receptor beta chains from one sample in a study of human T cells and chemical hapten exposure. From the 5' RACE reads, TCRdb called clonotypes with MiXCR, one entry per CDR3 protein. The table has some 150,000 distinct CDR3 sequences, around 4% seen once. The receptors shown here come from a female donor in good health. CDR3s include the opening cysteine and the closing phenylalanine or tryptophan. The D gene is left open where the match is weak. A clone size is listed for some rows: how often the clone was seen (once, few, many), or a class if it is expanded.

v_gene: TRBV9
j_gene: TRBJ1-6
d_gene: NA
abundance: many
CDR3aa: CASSPTGGRADSPLHF
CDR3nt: TGTGCCAGCAGCCCTACGGGGGGGCGGGCGGATTCACCCCTCCACTTT

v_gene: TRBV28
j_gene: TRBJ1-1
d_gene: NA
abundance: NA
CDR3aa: CASSFKRFTEAFF
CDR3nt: TGTGCCAGCAGTTTCAAGAGATTCACTGAAGCTTTCTTT

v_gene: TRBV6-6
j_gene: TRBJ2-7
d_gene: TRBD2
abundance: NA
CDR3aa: CASSNGEGQYF
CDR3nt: TGTGCCAGCAGCAACGGGGAGGGGCAGTACTTC

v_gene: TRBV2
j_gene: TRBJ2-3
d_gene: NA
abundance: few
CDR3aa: CASNVGLTDTQYF
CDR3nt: TGTGCCAGCAATGTAGGCCTCACAGATACGCAGTATTTT

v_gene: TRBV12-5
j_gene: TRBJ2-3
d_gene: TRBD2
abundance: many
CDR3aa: CASGLGRTSGGEDTQYF
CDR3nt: TGTGCTAGTGGTTTGGGGAGGACTAGCGGGGGAGAAGATACGCAGTATTTT

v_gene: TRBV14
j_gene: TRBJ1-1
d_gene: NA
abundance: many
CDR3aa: CASSPLPGYTEAFF
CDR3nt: TGTGCCAGCAGCCCCCTTCCGGGGTACACTGAAGCTTTCTTT

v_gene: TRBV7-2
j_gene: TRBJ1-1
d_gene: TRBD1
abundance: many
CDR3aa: CASSLAVRGTGFVTEAFF
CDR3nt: TGTGCCAGCAGCTTAGCTGTACGCGGGACAGGGTTTGTCACTGAAGCTTTCTTT

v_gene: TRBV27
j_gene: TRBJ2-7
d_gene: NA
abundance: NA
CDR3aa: CASSLSGRSYEQYF
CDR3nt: TGTGCCAGCAGTTTATCCGGCCGCTCCTACGAGCAGTACTTC

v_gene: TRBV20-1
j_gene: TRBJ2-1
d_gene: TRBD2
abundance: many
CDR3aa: CSAIGSLAGETYNEQFF
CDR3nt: TGCAGTGCTATAGGGTCTCTAGCGGGGGAGACCTACAATGAGCAGTTCTTC

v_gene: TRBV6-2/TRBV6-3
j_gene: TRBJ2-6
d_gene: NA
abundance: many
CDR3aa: CASSYSGDSGANVLTF
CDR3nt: TGTGCCAGCAGTTACTCTGGGGACTCTGGGGCCAACGTCCTGACTTTC

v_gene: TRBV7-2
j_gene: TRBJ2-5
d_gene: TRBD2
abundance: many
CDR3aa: CASSLAGLAAGETQYF
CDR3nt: TGTGCCAGCAGCTTAGCGGGACTAGCGGCGGGAGAGACCCAGTACTTC

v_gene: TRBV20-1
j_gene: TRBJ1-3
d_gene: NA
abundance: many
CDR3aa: CSARSGNTIYF
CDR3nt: TGCAGTGCTAGATCAGGAAACACCATATATTTT

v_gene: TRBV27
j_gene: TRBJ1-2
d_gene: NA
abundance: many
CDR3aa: CASSQVDGNGYTF
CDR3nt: TGTGCCAGCAGTCAGGTGGATGGCAACGGCTACACCTTC

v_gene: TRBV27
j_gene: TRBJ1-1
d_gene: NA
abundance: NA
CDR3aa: CASSLVPTLNTEAFF
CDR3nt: TGTGCCAGCAGCTTGGTCCCCACATTGAACACTGAAGCTTTCTTT

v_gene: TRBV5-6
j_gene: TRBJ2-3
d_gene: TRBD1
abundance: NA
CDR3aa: CASSLGDRGIDTQYF
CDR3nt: TGTGCCAGCAGCTTGGGGGACAGGGGGATCGATACGCAGTATTTT

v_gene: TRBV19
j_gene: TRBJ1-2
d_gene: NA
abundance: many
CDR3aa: CASSISPSRLDGYTF
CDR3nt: TGTGCCAGTAGTATTTCCCCATCACGGCTGGATGGCTACACCTTC

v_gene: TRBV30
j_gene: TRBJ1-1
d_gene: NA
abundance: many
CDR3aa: CAWSATENTEAFF
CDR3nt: TGTGCCTGGAGTGCTACGGAGAACACTGAAGCTTTCTTT

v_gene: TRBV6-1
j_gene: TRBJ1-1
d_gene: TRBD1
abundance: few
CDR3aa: CASREFQYARGENTEAFF
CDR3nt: TGTGCCAGCAGAGAATTTCAATACGCCAGGGGGGAGAACACTGAAGCTTTCTTT

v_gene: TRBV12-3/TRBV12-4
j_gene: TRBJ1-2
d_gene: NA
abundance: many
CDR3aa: CASSRPNYGYTF
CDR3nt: TGTGCCAGCAGTCGACCGAACTATGGCTACACCTTC

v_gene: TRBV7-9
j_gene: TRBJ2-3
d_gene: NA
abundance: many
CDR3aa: CASSYQGSTDTQYF
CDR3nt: TGTGCCAGCAGCTACCAGGGCTCCACAGATACGCAGTATTTT

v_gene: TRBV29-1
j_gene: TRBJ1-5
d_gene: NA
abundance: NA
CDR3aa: CSVQEVRGNQPQHF
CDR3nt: TGCAGCGTTCAAGAAGTCAGGGGCAATCAGCCCCAGCATTTT

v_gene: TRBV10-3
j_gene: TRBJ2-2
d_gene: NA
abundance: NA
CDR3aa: CAISQWVENTGELFF
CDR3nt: TGTGCCATCAGTCAATGGGTAGAGAACACCGGGGAGCTGTTTTTT

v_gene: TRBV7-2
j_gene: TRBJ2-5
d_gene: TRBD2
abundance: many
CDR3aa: CASSPISTSGGKTQYF
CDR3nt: TGTGCCAGCAGCCCAATCTCGACTAGCGGGGGAAAGACCCAGTACTTC

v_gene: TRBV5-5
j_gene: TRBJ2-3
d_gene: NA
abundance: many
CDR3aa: CASTGGVGWGTDTQYF
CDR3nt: TGTGCCAGCACCGGGGGTGTTGGTTGGGGCACAGATACGCAGTATTTT

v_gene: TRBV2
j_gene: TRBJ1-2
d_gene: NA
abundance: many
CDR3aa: CASSDGFNYGYTF
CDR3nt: TGTGCCAGCAGCGACGGTTTTAACTATGGCTACACCTTC

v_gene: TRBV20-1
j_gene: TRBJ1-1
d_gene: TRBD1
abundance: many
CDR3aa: CSSYDRGYTEAFF
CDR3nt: TGCAGTTCATACGACAGGGGTTACACTGAAGCTTTCTTT

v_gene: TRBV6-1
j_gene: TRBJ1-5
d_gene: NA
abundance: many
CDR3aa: CASSVGGPTQPQHF
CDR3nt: TGTGCCAGCAGTGTCGGGGGCCCTACTCAGCCCCAGCATTTT

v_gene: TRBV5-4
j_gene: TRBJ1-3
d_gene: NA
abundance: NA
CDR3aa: CASSPQGPGNTIYF
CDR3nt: TGTGCCAGCAGCCCTCAGGGTCCTGGAAACACCATATATTTT

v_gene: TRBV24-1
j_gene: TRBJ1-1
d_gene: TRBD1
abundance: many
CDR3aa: CATIRRDRGRTEAFF
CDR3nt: TGTGCCACCATACGCCGGGACAGGGGGCGAACTGAAGCTTTCTTT

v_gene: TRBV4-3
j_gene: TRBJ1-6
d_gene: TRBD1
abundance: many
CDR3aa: CASSQYSEQGSTLRSPLHF
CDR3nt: TGCGCCAGCAGCCAATATAGTGAACAGGGGAGCACCCTAAGGTCACCCCTCCACTTT

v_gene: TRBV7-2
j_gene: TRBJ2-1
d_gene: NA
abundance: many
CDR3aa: CASSLGADNEQFF
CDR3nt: TGTGCCAGCAGCTTAGGTGCTGACAATGAGCAGTTCTTC

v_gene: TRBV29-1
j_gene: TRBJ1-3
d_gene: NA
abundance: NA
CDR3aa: CSVLRGNTIYF
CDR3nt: TGCAGCGTTCTGAGGGGAAACACCATATATTTT

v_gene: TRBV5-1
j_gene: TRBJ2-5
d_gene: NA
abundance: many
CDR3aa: CASKDSPSSETQYF
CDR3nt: TGCGCCAGCAAGGACAGCCCGTCAAGTGAGACCCAGTACTTC

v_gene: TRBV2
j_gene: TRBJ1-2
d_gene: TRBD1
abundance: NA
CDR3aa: CASSATGGYGGYTF
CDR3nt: TGTGCCAGCAGTGCCACAGGGGGATATGGTGGCTACACCTTC

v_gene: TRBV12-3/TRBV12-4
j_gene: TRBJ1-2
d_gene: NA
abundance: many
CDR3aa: CASTGVGRSNYGYTF
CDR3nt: TGTGCCAGCACGGGGGTGGGAAGGTCTAACTATGGCTACACCTTC

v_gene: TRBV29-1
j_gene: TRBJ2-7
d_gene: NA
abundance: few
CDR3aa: CSGPEGPIF
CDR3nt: TGCAGCGGTCCGGAGGGACCCATATTC

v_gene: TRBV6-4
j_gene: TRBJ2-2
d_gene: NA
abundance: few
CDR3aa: CASSPGRTGELFF
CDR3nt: TGTGCCAGCAGTCCTGGACGAACCGGGGAGCTGTTTTTT

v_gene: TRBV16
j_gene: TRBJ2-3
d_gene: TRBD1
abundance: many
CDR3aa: CASSQRQGPEYF
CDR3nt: TGTGCCAGCAGCCAAAGACAGGGGCCGGAGTATTTT

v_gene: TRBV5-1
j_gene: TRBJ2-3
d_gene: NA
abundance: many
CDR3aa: CASSLTGTSTDTQYF
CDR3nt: TGCGCCAGCAGCTTGACAGGTACTAGCACAGATACGCAGTATTTT

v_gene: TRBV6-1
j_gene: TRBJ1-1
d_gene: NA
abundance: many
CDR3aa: CASSVLGSNTEAFF
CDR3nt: TGTGCCAGCAGTGTATTGGGAAGCAACACTGAAGCTTTCTTT

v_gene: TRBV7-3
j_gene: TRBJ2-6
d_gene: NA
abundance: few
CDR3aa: CASSLRDQDSGANVLTF
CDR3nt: TGTGCCAGCAGCCTAAGGGACCAAGACTCTGGGGCCAACGTCCTGACTTTC

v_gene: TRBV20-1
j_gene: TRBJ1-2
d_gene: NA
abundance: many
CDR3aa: CSAREIGGALAGEGYTF
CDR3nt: TGCAGTGCTAGAGAGATTGGGGGAGCTTTGGCGGGCGAGGGCTACACCTTC